The 17 T cell receptor beta chains listed next were all sequenced from one sample in a study of radiotherapy plus CTLA-4 blockade in lung cancer. The method was immunoSEQ multiplex PCR; TCRdb's version includes in-frame clones alone and lacks a portion of them. The data hold about 48,000 clones, with less than 90% observed a single time. The sequences come from peripheral blood, collected from a patient treated with radiotherapy plus ipilimumab. The source of these receptors is a human donor with non-small cell lung cancer that progressed on radiotherapy plus ipilimumab. Some clones in this sample may be carry-over from other donors' samples.

The chain couples TRBV13 to TRBJ1-2; TRBD1 matches at 7 bases. The V gene's germline CDR1 is PRHDT and CDR2 FYEKMQ (reference sequence). Unmatched junction bases numbered 7, after V lost 0 bases and J lost 3 bases. CDR3 length equals 16 residues. In DNA form, the CDR3 reads TGTGCCAGCAGCTTAGGATCTCAGGGACAGCACTATGGCTACACCTTC. This codes for CASSLGSQGQHYGYTF.

The CDR3 reads CASSYLAEKLFF. CDR3 nucleotides: TGTGCCAGCAGTTACTTAGCCGAAAAACTGTTTTTT. This chain joins TRBV6-6 and TRBJ1-4; D is undetermined. From germline, CDR1 is MNHNY and CDR2 SVGAGI (reference sequence). The V end was cut by 1 base, the J end by 8 bases, with 5 bases between. The CDR3 is 12 amino acids.

V gene TRBV7-9 combines with J gene TRBJ2-1; possible D gene TRBD1, 5 bases. The CDR3 has 14 amino acids. Trimming removed 1 base at V and 10 bases at J, with 14 bases between. The germline gives CDR1 SEHNR, CDR2 FQNEAQ (reference sequence). The CDR3 DNA reads as TGTGCCAGCAGCTTAGAGGGGTGGGTCAGGGAGCAGTTCTTC. Residues: CASSLEGWVREQFF.

The count of this clone is one. The gene calls are TRBV7-2 and TRBJ2-7; 8 bases map to TRBD1. This CDR3 contains 15 residues. Losses at the gene ends were 2 bases for V and 4 bases for J; bases not matched to a gene: 7. Germline V gene sequence: CDR1 SGHTA, CDR2 FQGNSA. CDR3 in DNA: TGTGCCAGCAGCTTAACCCAGGGGGCTCAATACGAGCAGTACTTC. Translation gives CASSLTQGAQYEQYF.

The gene calls are TRBV5-6 and TRBJ2-7; no firm D call. Germline V lookup: CDR1 SGHDT, CDR2 YYEEEE. CDR3 length: 13 amino acids. V dropped 1 base and J dropped 6 bases, with 11 bases sitting between them. The CDR3 region is CASSLIQISEQYF. In DNA, the CDR3 is TGTGCCAGCAGCTTGATACAGATAAGCGAGCAGTACTTC. The entire variable domain, with the rest obtained from reference TRBV5-6 and TRBJ2-7, is as follows: DAGVTQSPTHLIKTRGQQVTLRCSPKSGHDTVSWYQQALGQGPQFIFQYYEEEERQRGNFPDRFSGHQFPNYSSELNVNALLLGDSALYLCASSLIQISEQYFGPGTRLTVT.

This clone occurred a few times. Given a far larger clone just one base away, this is likely a sequencing read error. Distinct nucleotide sequences in the sample also encode this CDR3. The rearrangement joins TRBV5-4 to TRBJ2-7, with D perhaps matching TRBD1 (5 bases). Per germline, CDR1 SGHNT and CDR2 YYREEE (reference sequence). This CDR3 spans 14 amino acids. Trimming left V 4 bases short and J 2 bases short, with 13 bases between. This CDR3 reads CASSQVQGTYEQYF. The CDR3, as DNA: TGTGCCAGCAGCCAAGTTCAGGGTACCTACGAGCAGTACTTC.

J is TRBJ1-4 and V is TRBV10-2, with 7 bases that match TRBD1. The CDR3 is 14 amino acids. Trimming removed 7 bases from V and 6 bases from J; junction bases left unmatched: 8. In germline, CDR1 is WSHSY, CDR2 SAAADI. DNA for the CDR3: TGCGCCAGCAAGGGGGCGCGGGTAGATGAAAAACTGTTTTTT. Translation: CASKGARVDEKLFF.

This chain uses TRBV2 with TRBJ1-5; 8 nucleotides align to TRBD1. The germline CDR1 and CDR2 sequences are SNHLY and FYNNEI. V lost 10 bases and J lost 6; bases outside the gene matches: 20. The CDR3 length is 17 residues. This CDR3 reads CATQPEGQESLSQPQHF. DNA of the CDR3: TGTGCCACCCAGCCGGAGGGACAGGAGTCCCTCAGTCAGCCCCAGCATTTT.

The chain couples TRBV9 to TRBJ2-3; possibly TRBD2 for D (6 bases). The CDR3 sequence is 15 residues long. The V end was cut by 0 bases, the J end by 0 bases, with 8 bases between. The germline V gene encodes CDR1 SGDLS and CDR2 YYNGEE. CDR3 nucleotides: TGTGCCAGCAGCGTAGCTGGGGGGAGCACAGATACGCAGTATTTT. Encoded protein: CASSVAGGSTDTQYF.

The V gene is TRBV9, the J gene TRBJ1-2; D may be TRBD1 (5 bases). V gave up 6 bases and J gave up 4 bases, with 10 bases separating them. Germline loops: CDR1 SGDLS, CDR2 YYNGEE. This CDR3 contains 12 residues. CDR3: CASMGGGYGYTF. In DNA form, the CDR3 reads TGTGCCAGCATGGGGGGGGGCTATGGCTACACCTTC.

This clone was picked up one time. Compared with germline, one end of the junction differs, possibly owing to a read error. This CDR3 is CASSFRRIEGADF. DNA of the CDR3: TGTGCCAGCAGCTTTAGAAGAATTGAGGGGGCCGACTTC. This chain connects TRBV7-9 to TRBJ2-7; TRBD1 matches 7 bases. The CDR3 loop spans 13 amino acids. CDR1 is SEHNR and CDR2 is FQNEAQ in the germline V gene (reference sequence).

In its sample, this clone was seen once. The CDR3 coding sequence is TGTGCCAGCAGTGGGGCCAGGGGGTTAGATACGCAGTATTTT. This codes for CASSGARGLDTQYF. This chain links TRBV2 with TRBJ2-3; 7 nucleotides match TRBD1. The CDR3 has 14 amino acids. The J segment lost 5 bases and the V segment lost 4 bases, leaving 6 bases of the junction unmatched. In germline, CDR1 is SNHLY, CDR2 FYNNEI. The full variable domain, with the rest looked up from reference TRBV2 and TRBJ2-3, is EPEVTQTPSHQVTQMGQEVILRCVPISNHLYFYWYRQILGQKVEFLVSFYNNEISEKSEIFDDQFSVERPDGSNFTLKIRSTKLEDSAMYFCASSGARGLDTQYFGPGTRLTVL.

This rearrangement joins TRBV11-2 to TRBJ2-1, with 13 nucleotides matching TRBD2. The CDR3 spans 18 residues. Germline V gives CDR1 SGHAT, CDR2 FQNNGV. The V gene end was trimmed by 5 bases and the J gene end by 6 bases; junction bases not matched to a gene: 13. The CDR3 loop reads CASSLNRIGLAGANEQFF. The CDR3 DNA reads as TGTGCCAGCAGCCTTAATCGTATTGGACTAGCGGGAGCCAATGAGCAGTTCTTC.

The CDR3 DNA reads TGTGCCAGCAGCTCTAGTCGGACAGGGGTAACTGGCTACACCTTC. Its translation: CASSSSRTGVTGYTF. The chain is built from TRBV7-2 and TRBJ1-2; 9 bases fit TRBD1. There are 15 residues in the CDR3. Germline V lookup: CDR1 SGHTA, CDR2 FQGNSA. The J segment lost 7 bases and the V segment lost 4 bases, leaving 10 bases of the junction unmatched.

The chain combines TRBV5-1 with TRBJ2-1, with 12 nucleotides matching TRBD2. V lost 3 bases, J lost 8 bases, and 6 bases stayed unmatched. Per germline, CDR1 SGHRS and CDR2 YFSETQ. This CDR3 spans 15 amino acids. The chain's CDR3 is CASSSPTSGSDEQFF. The CDR3 DNA is TGCGCCAGCAGCTCCCCGACTAGCGGGAGCGATGAGCAGTTCTTC.

V and J are TRBV7-3 and TRBJ2-3; possibly TRBD1 for D (6 bases). V was cut by 5 bases and J by 3 bases, with 12 bases left in between. CDR1 is SGHTA, CDR2 FQGTGA, per germline. The CDR3 extends over 14 amino acids. CDR3 sequence: CASSRVRGTDTQYF. In DNA, the CDR3 is TGTGCCAGCAGCCGCGTCAGGGGTACAGATACGCAGTATTTT.

V is TRBV6-1 and J is TRBJ1-4; 7 positions agree with TRBD1. CDR1 is MNHNS, CDR2 SASEGT, per germline. This CDR3 is 15 amino acids long. V was pared by 8 bases and J by 5 bases, with 11 bases of the junction left unmatched. DNA of the CDR3: TGTGCCAGCTGGGGATGGACAGGCAAAAATGAAAAACTGTTTTTT. As protein: CASWGWTGKNEKLFF.